These 16 T cell receptor beta chains were sequenced from one sample in a study of T cell changes during pregnancy in multiple sclerosis. Sequenced by immunoSEQ multiplex PCR; TCRdb stores in-frame clones only, minus some. The data contain roughly 50,000 clones, 92% of them seen just once; the ten biggest clones take up 0.35% to 0.5%. Sequencing was performed on CD4+ T cells from peripheral blood mononuclear cells, taken after pregnancy. These TCRs come from a female donor with multiple sclerosis, enrolled in a pregnancy study.

The V gene is TRBV2, the J gene TRBJ1-1; TRBD1 agrees at 10 bases. V dropped 4 bases and J dropped 4; count of bases not matched to a gene: 3. CDR3 size: 14 residues. Germline V gene data show CDR1 as SNHLY and CDR2 as FYNNEI. The CDR3 loop reads CASSGTGGSTEAFF. In DNA, the CDR3 is TGTGCCAGCAGTGGGACAGGGGGGAGCACTGAAGCTTTCTTT.

In this sample, this clone turned up once. The rearrangement joins TRBV19 to TRBJ1-1, with D possibly matching TRBD1 (5 bases). Germline CDR1 LNHDA, CDR2 SQIVND (reference sequence). The CDR3 is 14 amino acids. The V gene lost 3 bases and the J gene lost 4 bases, with 12 bases spanning the gap. The CDR3 reads CASSIDSPGTEAFF. The CDR3 coding sequence is TGTGCCAGTAGTATCGACAGCCCGGGCACTGAAGCTTTCTTT.

The CDR3 loop reads CASRAWTGVDTEAFF. CDR3 DNA: TGTGCCAGCAGGGCCTGGACAGGGGTGGACACTGAAGCTTTCTTT. The V and J genes are TRBV14 and TRBJ1-1, with 9 positions matching TRBD1. The CDR3 is made up of 15 amino acids. CDR1 and CDR2 (germline): SGHDN, FVKESK. V lost 6 bases and J lost 3; bases outside the gene matches: 8.

The chain joins TRBV19 to TRBJ1-5; possibly TRBD1 for D (5 bases). Trimming shortened V by 7 bases and J by 0 bases, and 13 bases separated the two germline ends. This CDR3 is 15 amino acids long. Germline V gene data show CDR1 as LNHDA and CDR2 as SQIVND (reference sequence). The CDR3 sequence: CASTAGIHSNQPQHF. CDR3 nucleotides: TGTGCCAGTACCGCAGGGATTCATAGCAATCAGCCCCAGCATTTT.

The V gene is TRBV6-5, the J gene TRBJ2-4; 8 bases are a match to TRBD2. From germline, CDR1 is MNHEY and CDR2 SVGAGI. CDR3 length equals 13 residues. Trimming removed 6 bases from V and 8 bases from J; junction bases left unmatched: 6. The CDR3 nucleotides are TGTGCCAGCAGCTCCGGGACTAGAGACATTCAGTACTTC. Translated: CASSSGTRDIQYF.

The rearrangement links TRBV30 to TRBJ1-4; D is undetermined. Germline assignment: CDR1 GTSNPN and CDR2 SVGIG (reference sequence). CDR3 length: 14 amino acids. V lost 3 bases, J lost 3 bases, and 11 bases lay in between. The CDR3 nucleotides read TGTGCCTGGAGACGACCGGGTTCTAATGAAAAACTGTTTTTT. This codes for CAWRRPGSNEKLFF.

The chain uses TRBV5-4 and TRBJ2-5, with TRBD2 matching over 9 bases. CDR1 is SGHNT and CDR2 is YYREEE in the germline V gene (reference sequence). There are 16 residues in the CDR3. Trimming cost V 6 bases and J 0 bases; bases outside gene matches: 9. This CDR3 reads CASTREAGGDQETQYF. In DNA form, the CDR3 reads TGTGCCAGCACCAGAGAAGCGGGAGGAGACCAAGAGACCCAGTACTTC.

V is TRBV5-1 and J is TRBJ2-2, with 13 positions matching TRBD2. The CDR3 is made up of 18 amino acids. Germline V gene lookup returns CDR1 SGHRS and CDR2 YFSETQ. V trimming: 4 bases; J trimming: 4 bases; junction bases outside the gene matches: 10. The CDR3, as DNA: TGCGCCAGCAGCCGTCCGACTAGCGGGAGGCCATCCACCGGGGAGCTGTTTTTT. It translates to CASSRPTSGRPSTGELFF. The full variable domain, rest sourced from reference TRBV5-1 and TRBJ2-2, is KAGVTQTPRYLIKTRGQQVTLSCSPISGHRSVSWYQQTPGQGLQFLFEYFSETQRNKGNFPGRFSGRQFSNSRSEMNVSTLELGDSALYLCASSRPTSGRPSTGELFFGEGSRLTVL.

This sequence joins TRBV2 and TRBJ1-5; 7 nucleotides align to TRBD1. CDR1 is SNHLY, CDR2 FYNNEI, per germline. The CDR3 spans 17 residues. The junction had 17 bases not matched to a gene; V was cut back by 6 bases and J by 6 bases. CDR3 nucleotides: TGTGCCAGCAGACCCGACAGGGTAATAAGCTATAGTCAGCCCCAGCATTTT. This sequence encodes CASRPDRVISYSQPQHF.

The V gene is TRBV27, the J gene TRBJ2-3; 7 nucleotides line up with TRBD2. V shed 10 bases and J 2 bases; nucleotides not matched to a gene: 9. The CDR3 length is 14 residues. The germline V gene encodes CDR1 MNHEY and CDR2 SMNVEV (reference sequence). Here the CDR3 reads CATSPGLNTDTQYF. The CDR3 nucleotides read TGTGCCACCTCCCCGGGACTAAACACAGATACGCAGTATTTT.

This clone has just one count. V is TRBV9 and J is TRBJ2-7, with D unresolved. Trimming took 2 bases from V and 2 from J, leaving 11 bases between them. Germline V gene data show CDR1 as SGDLS and CDR2 as YYNGEE. This CDR3 is built from 14 residues. DNA for the CDR3: TGTGCCAGCAGCGTTGGGCCTGACACCTACGAGCAGTACTTC. Its translation is CASSVGPDTYEQYF.

This sequence joins TRBV30 and TRBJ1-4; perhaps TRBD1 as D (6 bases). The germline V gene encodes CDR1 GTSNPN and CDR2 SVGIG (reference sequence). CDR3 size: 15 residues. Trimming took off 3 bases at V and 4 bases at J, with 15 bases between the two ends. The CDR3 nucleotides read TGTGCCTGGAGCAGAATTACAGGGCTTAATGAAAAACTGTTTTTT. Translated, it gives CAWSRITGLNEKLFF.

The chain couples TRBV6-5 to TRBJ1-4; no clear D gene. CDR3 length equals 13 residues. V shed 5 bases and J shed 6 bases, with 10 bases lying between them. The germline CDR1 and CDR2 sequences are MNHEY and SVGAGI. CDR3 sequence: CASSLTVDEKLFF. The CDR3 DNA follows: TGTGCCAGCAGTCTCACGGTAGATGAAAAACTGTTTTTT.

The J gene is TRBJ2-3, the V gene TRBV15; TRBD1 aligns across 7 bases. The CDR3 covers 16 residues. The V and J ends lost 4 bases and 1 base, in that order; junction bases with no gene match: 8. CDR1 is LNHNV, CDR2 YYDKDF, per germline (reference sequence). In DNA, the CDR3 is TGTGCCACCAGCACTTTTACAGGGGTTGGCACAGATACGCAGTATTTT. Translating it yields CATSTFTGVGTDTQYF.

The rearrangement links TRBV7-9 to TRBJ2-3; possible D gene TRBD2, 5 bases. This CDR3 contains 17 residues. The V gene lost 1 base and the J gene lost 0 bases, with 14 bases spanning the gap. Germline assignment: CDR1 SEHNR and CDR2 FQNEAQ (reference sequence). The CDR3 nucleotides read TGTGCCAGCAGCTTAGTGTGGGCGAGGGAAAGCACAGATACGCAGTATTTT. It encodes CASSLVWARESTDTQYF.

V and J are TRBV19 and TRBJ2-1, with TRBD2 as a possible D gene (6 bases). The V gene lost 5 bases and the J gene lost 4 bases, with 15 bases spanning the gap. CDR3 length equals 15 residues. CDR1 is LNHDA and CDR2 is SQIVND in the germline V gene (reference sequence). CDR3 nucleotide sequence: TGTGCCAGTAGTGGGTTAGCGGCCATTTACAATGAGCAGTTCTTC. This encodes CASSGLAAIYNEQFF.